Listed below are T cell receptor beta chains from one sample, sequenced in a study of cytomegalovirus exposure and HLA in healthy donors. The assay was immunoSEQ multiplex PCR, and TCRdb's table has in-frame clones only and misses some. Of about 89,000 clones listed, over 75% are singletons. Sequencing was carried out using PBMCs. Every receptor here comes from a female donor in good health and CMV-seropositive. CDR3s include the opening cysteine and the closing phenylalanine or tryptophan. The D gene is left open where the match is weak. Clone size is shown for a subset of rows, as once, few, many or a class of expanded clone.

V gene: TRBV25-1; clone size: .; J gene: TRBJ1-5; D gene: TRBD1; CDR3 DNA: TGTGCCAGCAGTGAGTCCGGACAGGGGAATCAGCCCCAGCATTTC; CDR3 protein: CASSESGQGNQPQHF
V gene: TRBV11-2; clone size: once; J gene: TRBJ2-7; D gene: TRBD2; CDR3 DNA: TGTGCCAGCAGCTTAGAACTAGCGGCCACCTACGAGCAGTACTTC; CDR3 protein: CASSLELAATYEQYF
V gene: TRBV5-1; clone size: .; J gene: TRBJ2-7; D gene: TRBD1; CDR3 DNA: TGCGCCAGCAGCTTACAGGGGATCGACGAGCAGTACTTC; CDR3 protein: CASSLQGIDEQYF
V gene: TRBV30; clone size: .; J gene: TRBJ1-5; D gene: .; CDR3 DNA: TGTGCCTGGAGTGTGCAGACAAACAATCAGCCCCAGCATTTT; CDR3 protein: CAWSVQTNNQPQHF
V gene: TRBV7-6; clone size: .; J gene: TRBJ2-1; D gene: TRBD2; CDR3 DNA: TGTGCCAGCAGCTTAGCCAGCGGGGGAACTAGCGGGAGGCTCAACAATGAGCAGTTCTTC; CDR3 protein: CASSLASGGTSGRLNNEQFF
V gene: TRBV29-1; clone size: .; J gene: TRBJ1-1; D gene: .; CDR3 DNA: TGCAGCGCTTTAGACCCCGGGGCTGAAGCTTTCTTT; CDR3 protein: CSALDPGAEAFF
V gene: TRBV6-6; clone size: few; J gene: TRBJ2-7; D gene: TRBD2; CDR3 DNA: TGTGCCAGCATCGGGAGGGGCGAGCAGTACTTC; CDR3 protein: CASIGRGEQYF
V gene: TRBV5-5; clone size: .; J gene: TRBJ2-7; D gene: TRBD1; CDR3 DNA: TGTGCCAGCAGCTTCGGGACAGCTTCCTACGAGCAGTACTTC; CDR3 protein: CASSFGTASYEQYF
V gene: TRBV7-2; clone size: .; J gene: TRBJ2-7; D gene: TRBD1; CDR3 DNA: TGTGCCAGCAGCGTAACAGGGGTGGACTACGAGCAGTACTTC; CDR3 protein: CASSVTGVDYEQYF
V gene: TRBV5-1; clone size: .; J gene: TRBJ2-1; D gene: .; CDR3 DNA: TGCGCCAGCAGCTTGTGGCGGGTCTCCTACAATGAGCAGTTCTTC; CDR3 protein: CASSLWRVSYNEQFF
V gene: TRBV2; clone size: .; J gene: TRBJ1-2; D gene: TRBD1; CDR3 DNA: TGTGCCAGCAGGAACGGACAGGGAAACGGCTACACCTTC; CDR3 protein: CASRNGQGNGYTF
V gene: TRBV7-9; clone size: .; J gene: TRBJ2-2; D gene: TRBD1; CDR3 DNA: TGTGCCAGCAGCTCAGGACAGGGGAACACCGGGGAGCTGTTTTTT; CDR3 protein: CASSSGQGNTGELFF
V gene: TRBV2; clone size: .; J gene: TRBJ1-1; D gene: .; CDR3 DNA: TGTGCCAGCAGTGGAACGGGAGGGGTAGCTTTCTTT; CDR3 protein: CASSGTGGVAFF
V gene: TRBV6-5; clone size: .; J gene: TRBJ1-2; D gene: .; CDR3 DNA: TGTGCCAGCAGGAACGAGCGGGGCCATGGCTACACCTTC; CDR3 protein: CASRNERGHGYTF
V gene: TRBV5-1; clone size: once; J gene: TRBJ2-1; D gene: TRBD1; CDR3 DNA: TGCGCCAGCAGCTTGGCCACGGGGACAGGGAAGTTCTTC; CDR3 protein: CASSLATGTGKFF
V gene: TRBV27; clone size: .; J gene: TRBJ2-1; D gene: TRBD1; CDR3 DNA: TGTGCCAGCAGGACAGGGGCCGACAATGAGCAGTTCTTC; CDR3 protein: CASRTGADNEQFF
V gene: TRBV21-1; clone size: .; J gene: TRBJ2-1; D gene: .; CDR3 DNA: TGTGCCAGCAGCAAACCTGGGACTAGAGTATGTTCGGAGCAGTTCTTC; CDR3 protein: CASSKPGTRVCSEQFF
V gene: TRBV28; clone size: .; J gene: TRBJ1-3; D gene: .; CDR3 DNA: TGTGCCAGCAGTTTTCAGCGGCCTCTCTCTGGAAACACCATATATTTT; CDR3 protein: CASSFQRPLSGNTIYF
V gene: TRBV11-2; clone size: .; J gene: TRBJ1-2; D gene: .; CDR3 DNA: TGTGCCAGCAGCCCCCGAGGGGGGGCGAACGGCTACACCTTC; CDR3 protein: CASSPRGGANGYTF
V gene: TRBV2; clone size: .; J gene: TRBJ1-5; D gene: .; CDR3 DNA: TGTGCCAGCAGGAGGGTCGGTCAGCCCCAGCATTTT; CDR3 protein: CASRRVGQPQHF
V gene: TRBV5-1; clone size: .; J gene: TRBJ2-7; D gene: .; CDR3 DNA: TGCGCCAGCAGCTTGGCCTTCGGGGGATCCTACGAGCAGTACTTC; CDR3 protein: CASSLAFGGSYEQYF
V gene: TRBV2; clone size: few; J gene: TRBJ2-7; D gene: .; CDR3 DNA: TGTGCCAGCATGAGCGCCGGCGAGCAGTACTTC; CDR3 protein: CASMSAGEQYF
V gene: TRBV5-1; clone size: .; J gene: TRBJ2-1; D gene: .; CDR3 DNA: TGCGCCAGCAGCTCCCGGGACACCTCCTACAATGAGCAGTTCTTC; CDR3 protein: CASSSRDTSYNEQFF
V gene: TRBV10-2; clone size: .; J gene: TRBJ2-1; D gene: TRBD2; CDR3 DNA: TGCGCCAGCAGGACGTCCGGGACTAGCGGCGACAATGAGCAGTTCTTC; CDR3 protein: CASRTSGTSGDNEQFF
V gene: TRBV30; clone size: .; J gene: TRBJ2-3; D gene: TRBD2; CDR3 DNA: TGTGCCTGGAGTGTTGGGACTAGCGGTCATGATACGCAGTATTTT; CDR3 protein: CAWSVGTSGHDTQYF
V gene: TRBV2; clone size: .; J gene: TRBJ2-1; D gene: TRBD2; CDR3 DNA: TGTGCCAGCAGGGTAGCGGGAGTAAGGGTCAATGAGCAGTTCTTC; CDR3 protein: CASRVAGVRVNEQFF
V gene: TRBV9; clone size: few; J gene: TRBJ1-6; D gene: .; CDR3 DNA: TGTGCCAGCGGACGGGGGGCGGGGGATTCACCCCTCCACTTT; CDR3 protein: CASGRGAGDSPLHF
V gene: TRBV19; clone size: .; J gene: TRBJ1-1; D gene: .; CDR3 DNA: TGTGCCAGTAGGGGGAGGGTGCCGAACACTGAAGCTTTCTTT; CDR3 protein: CASRGRVPNTEAFF
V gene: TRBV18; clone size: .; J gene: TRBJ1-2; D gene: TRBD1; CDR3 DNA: TGTGCCAGCTCACCAGACAGGGGCTTCCGTGGCTACACCTTC; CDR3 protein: CASSPDRGFRGYTF
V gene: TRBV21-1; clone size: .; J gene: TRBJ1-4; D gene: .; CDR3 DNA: TGTGCCAGCAGCCGAGACCCAGCCGATGGCGGCAGGGGAAAAGAAAAACTGTTTTTT; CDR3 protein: CASSRDPADGGRGKEKLFF
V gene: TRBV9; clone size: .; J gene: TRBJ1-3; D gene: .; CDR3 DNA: TGTGCCAGCACCCCTGATGTTTACTCCGGAAACACCATATATTTT; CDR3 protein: CASTPDVYSGNTIYF
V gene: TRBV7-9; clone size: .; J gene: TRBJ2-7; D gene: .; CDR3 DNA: TGTGCCAGCAGCTTAGTGTATACCTACGAGCAGTACTTC; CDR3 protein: CASSLVYTYEQYF
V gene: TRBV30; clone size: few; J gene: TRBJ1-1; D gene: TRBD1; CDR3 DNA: TGTGCCTGGAGTGTGACAGGGATGAACACTGAAGCTTTCTTT; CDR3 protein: CAWSVTGMNTEAFF
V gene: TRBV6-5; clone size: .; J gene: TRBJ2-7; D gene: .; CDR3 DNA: TGTGCCAGCGGGCGTCGGGAGAACTACGAGCAGTACTTC; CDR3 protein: CASGRRENYEQYF
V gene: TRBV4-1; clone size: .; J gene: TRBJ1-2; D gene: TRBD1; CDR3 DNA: TGCGCCAGCAGCCAAGCAGGACAGGGGAACTATGGCTACCCCTTC; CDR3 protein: CASSQAGQGNYGYPF
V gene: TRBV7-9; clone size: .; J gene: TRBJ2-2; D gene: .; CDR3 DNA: TGTGCCATCCCGGGGGCCGGGGAGCTGTTTTTT; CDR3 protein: CAIPGAGELFF
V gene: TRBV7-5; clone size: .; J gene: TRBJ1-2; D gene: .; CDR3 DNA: TGTGTCAGAAGCCTGCACCCGACAGAACCCAACTATGGCTACACCTTC; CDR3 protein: CVRSLHPTEPNYGYTF
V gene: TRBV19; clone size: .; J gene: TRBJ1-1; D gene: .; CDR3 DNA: TGTGCCAGTAGTATCTCAGGGAGGGCTGAAGCTTTCTTT; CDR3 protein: CASSISGRAEAFF
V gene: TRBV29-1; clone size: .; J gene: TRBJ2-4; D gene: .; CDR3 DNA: TGCAGCGTTGACCCGGGGTCCAAAAACATTCAGTACTTC; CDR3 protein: CSVDPGSKNIQYF
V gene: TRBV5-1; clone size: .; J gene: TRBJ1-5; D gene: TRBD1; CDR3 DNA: TGCGCCAGCAGACCAGGGACAGGGCCTACGGCGAGCAATCAGCCCCAGCATTTT; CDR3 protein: CASRPGTGPTASNQPQHF
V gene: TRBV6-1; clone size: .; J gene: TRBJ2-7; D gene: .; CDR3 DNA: TGTGCCACACATACAGGGTTCATCGAGCAGTACTTC; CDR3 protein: CATHTGFIEQYF
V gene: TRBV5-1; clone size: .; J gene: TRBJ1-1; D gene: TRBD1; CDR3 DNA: TGCGCCAGCAGCTCGATTAGGGGGCAGAACACTGAAGCTTTCTTT; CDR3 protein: CASSSIRGQNTEAFF
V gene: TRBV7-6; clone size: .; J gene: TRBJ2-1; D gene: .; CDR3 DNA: TGTGCCAGCAGCTTTGGGCCCTACAATGAGCAGTTCTTC; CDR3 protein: CASSFGPYNEQFF
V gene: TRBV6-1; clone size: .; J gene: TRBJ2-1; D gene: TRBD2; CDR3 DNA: TGTGCCAGCAGGGAGACGGGAGGGCATGAGCAGTTCTTC; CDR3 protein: CASRETGGHEQFF
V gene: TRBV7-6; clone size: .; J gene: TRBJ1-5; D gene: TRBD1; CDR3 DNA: TGTGCCAGCAGCCAGACAGGGGGCGATCGCAATCAGCCCCAGCATTTT; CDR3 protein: CASSQTGGDRNQPQHF
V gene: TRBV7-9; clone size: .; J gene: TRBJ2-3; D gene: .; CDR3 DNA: TGTGCCAGCAGCTTAGGAGGTATTTTGGTGGATACGCAGTATTTT; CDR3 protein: CASSLGGILVDTQYF
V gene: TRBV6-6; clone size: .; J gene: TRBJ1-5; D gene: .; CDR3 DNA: TGTGCCAGCAGTTACCCAGGGAGCAATCAGCCCCAGCATTTT; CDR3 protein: CASSYPGSNQPQHF
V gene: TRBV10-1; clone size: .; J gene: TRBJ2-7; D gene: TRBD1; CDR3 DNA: TGCGCCAGCAACGACAGGGCTCCGGACGAGCAGTACTTC; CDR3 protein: CASNDRAPDEQYF
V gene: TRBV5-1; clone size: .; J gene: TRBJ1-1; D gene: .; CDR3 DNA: TGCGCCAGCAGCTTGGAGCAGGTGACCAACACTGAAGCTTTCTTT; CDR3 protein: CASSLEQVTNTEAFF
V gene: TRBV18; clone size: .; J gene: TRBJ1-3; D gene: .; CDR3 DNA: TGTGCCAGCTCGACTTTTTCCGACAGAACCTCTGGAAACACCATATATTTT; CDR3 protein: CASSTFSDRTSGNTIYF
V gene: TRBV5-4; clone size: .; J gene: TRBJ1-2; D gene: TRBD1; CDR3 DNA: TGTGCCAGCAGCTTGTTGGGGGACAGTACTAACTATGGCTACACCTTC; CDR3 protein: CASSLLGDSTNYGYTF